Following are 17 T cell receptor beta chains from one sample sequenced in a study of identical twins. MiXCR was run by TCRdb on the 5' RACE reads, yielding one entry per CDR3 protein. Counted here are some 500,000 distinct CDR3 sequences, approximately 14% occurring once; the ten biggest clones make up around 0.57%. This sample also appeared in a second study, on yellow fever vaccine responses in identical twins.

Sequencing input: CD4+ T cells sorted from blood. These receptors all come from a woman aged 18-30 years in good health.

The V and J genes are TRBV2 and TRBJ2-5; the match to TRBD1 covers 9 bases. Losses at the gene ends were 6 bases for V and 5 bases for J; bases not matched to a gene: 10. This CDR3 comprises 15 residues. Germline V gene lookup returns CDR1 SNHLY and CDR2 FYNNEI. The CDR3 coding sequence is TGTGCCAGCAGCCGTCGAGGGGACAGGGTGGAGACCCAGTACTTC. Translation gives CASSRRGDRVETQYF.

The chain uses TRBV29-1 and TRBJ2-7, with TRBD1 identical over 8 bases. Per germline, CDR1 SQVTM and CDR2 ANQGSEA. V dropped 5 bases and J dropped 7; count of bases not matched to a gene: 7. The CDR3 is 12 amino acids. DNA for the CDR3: TGCAGCGTTATGACAGGGGAAAGAGAGCAGTACTTC. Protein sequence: CSVMTGEREQYF.

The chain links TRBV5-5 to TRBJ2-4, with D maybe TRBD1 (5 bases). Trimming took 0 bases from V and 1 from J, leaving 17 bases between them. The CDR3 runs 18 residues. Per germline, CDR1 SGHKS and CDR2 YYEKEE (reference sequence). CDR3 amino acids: CASSLGGTAFGAKNIQYF. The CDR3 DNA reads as TGTGCCAGCAGCTTGGGGGGCACCGCCTTCGGGGCCAAAAACATTCAGTACTTC.

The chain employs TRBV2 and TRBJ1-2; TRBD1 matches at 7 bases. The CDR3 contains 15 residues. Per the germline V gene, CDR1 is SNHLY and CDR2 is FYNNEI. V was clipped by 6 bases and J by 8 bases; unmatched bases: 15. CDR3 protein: CASREPDRPSRGYTF. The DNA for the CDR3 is TGTGCCAGCAGGGAACCGGACAGGCCCTCTAGGGGCTACACCTTC. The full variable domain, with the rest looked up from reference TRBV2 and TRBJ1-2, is EPEVTQTPSHQVTQMGQEVILRCVPISNHLYFYWYRQILGQKVEFLVSFYNNEISEKSEIFDDQFSVERPDGSNFTLKIRSTKLEDSAMYFCASREPDRPSRGYTFGSGTRLTVV.

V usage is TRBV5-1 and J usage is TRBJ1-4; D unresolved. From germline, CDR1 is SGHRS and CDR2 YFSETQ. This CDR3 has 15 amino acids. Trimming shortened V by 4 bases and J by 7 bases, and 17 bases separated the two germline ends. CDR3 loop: CASSPGGQLPEKLFF. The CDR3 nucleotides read TGCGCCAGCAGCCCGGGCGGGCAGCTCCCTGAAAAACTGTTTTTT.

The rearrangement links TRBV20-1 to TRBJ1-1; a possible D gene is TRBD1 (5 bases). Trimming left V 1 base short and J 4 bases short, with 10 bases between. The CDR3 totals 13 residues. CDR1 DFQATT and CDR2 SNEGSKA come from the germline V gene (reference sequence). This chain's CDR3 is CSARGGGITEAFF. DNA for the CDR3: TGCAGTGCTAGAGGCGGGGGAATCACTGAAGCTTTCTTT.

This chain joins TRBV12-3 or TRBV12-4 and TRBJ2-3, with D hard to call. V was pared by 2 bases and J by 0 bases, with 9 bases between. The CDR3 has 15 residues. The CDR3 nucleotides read TGTGCCAGCAGTTTAAGGTGGTCTAGCACAGATACGCAGTATTTT. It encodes CASSLRWSSTDTQYF.

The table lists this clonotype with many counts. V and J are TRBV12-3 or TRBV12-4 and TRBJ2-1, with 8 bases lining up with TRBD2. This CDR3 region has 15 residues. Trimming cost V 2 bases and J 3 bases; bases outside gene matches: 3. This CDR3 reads CASSLSLAGYNEQFF. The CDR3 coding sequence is TGTGCCAGCAGTTTATCGCTAGCGGGCTACAATGAGCAGTTCTTC.

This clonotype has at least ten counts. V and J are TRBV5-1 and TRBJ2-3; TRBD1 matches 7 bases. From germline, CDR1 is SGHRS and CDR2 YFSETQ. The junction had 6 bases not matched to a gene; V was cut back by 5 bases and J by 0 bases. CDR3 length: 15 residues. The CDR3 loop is CASSSTGLSTDTQYF. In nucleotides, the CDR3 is TGCGCCAGCAGTTCGACAGGGTTGAGCACAGATACGCAGTATTTT.

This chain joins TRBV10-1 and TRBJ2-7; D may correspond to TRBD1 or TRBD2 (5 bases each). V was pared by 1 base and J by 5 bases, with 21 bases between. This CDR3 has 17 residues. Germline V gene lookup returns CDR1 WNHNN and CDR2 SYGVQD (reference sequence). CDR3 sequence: CASSEFGRVGETDEQYF. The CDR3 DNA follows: TGCGCCAGCAGTGAGTTCGGTCGGGTCGGGGAGACAGACGAGCAGTACTTC.

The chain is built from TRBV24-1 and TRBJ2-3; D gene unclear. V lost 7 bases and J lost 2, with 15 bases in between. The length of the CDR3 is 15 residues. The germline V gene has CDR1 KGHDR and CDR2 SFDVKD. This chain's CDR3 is CATSSHGSATDTQYF. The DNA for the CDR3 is TGTGCCACCAGCAGTCATGGGTCCGCCACAGATACGCAGTATTTT.

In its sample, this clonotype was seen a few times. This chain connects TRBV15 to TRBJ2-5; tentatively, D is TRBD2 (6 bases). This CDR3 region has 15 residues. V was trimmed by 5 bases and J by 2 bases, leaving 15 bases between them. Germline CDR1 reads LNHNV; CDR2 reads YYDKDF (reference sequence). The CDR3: CATSGVGGVQETQYF. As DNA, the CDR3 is TGTGCCACCAGCGGGGTCGGCGGGGTACAAGAGACCCAGTACTTC.

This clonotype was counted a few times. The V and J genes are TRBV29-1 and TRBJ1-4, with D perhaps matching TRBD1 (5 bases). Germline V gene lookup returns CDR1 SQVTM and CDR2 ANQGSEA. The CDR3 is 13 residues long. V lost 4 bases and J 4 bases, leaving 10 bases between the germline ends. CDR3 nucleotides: TGCAGCGTTGCGGGACCCGTTAATGAAAAACTGTTTTTT. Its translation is CSVAGPVNEKLFF. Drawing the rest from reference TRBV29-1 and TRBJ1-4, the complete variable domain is SAVISQKPSRDICQRGTSLTIQCQVDSQVTMMFWYRQQPGQSLTLIATANQGSEATYESGFVIDKFPISRPNLTFSTLTVSNMSPEDSSIYLCSVAGPVNEKLFFGSGTQLSVL.

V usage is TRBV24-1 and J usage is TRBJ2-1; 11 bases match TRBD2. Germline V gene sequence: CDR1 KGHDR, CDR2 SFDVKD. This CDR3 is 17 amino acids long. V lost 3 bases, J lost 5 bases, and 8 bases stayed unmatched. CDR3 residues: CATSDPTPGLADNEQFF. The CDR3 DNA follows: TGTGCCACCAGTGATCCTACACCGGGACTAGCGGACAATGAGCAGTTCTTC.

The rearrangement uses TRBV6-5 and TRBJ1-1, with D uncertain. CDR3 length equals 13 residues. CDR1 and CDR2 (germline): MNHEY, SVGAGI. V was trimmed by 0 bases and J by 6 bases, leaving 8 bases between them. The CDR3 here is CASSYSTVAEAFF. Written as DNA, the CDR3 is TGTGCCAGCAGTTACTCGACCGTGGCTGAAGCTTTCTTT.

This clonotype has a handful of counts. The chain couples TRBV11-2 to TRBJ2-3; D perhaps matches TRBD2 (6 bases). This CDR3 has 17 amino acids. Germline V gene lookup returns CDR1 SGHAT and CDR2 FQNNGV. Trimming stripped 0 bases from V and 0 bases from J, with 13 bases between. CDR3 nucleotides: TGTGCCAGCAGCTTAGATATCCTAGCGACTAGCACAGATACGCAGTATTTT. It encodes CASSLDILATSTDTQYF. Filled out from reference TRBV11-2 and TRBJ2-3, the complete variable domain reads EAGVAQSPRYKIIEKRQSVAFWCNPISGHATLYWYQQILGQGPKLLIQFQNNGVVDDSQLPKDRFSAERLKGVDSTLKIQPAKLEDSAVYLCASSLDILATSTDTQYFGPGTRLTVL.

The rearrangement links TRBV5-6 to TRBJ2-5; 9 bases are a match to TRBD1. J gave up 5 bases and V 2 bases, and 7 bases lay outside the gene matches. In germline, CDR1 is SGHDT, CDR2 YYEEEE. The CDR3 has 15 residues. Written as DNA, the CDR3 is TGTGCCAGCAGCTTTAAATTCGGACAGGGGGAGACCCAGTACTTC. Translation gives CASSFKFGQGETQYF.